The clone carrying this T cell receptor (beta chain) was seen many times. The CDR3 contains 15 residues. With V trimmed by 5 bases and J by 8 bases, 8 bases remained unmatched. Per the germline V gene, CDR1 is KGHSH and CDR2 is LQKENI. These data originate in a study of human T cells and chemical hapten exposure. Across the whole study: Donors were sensitized with 2% DPC on the upper inner arm.

TCRdb re-called the RACE reads with MiXCR, one entry per CDR3 protein. Found here are 180,000 or so distinct CDR3 sequences, more than 14% of them singletons; the top ten hold around 1.7%. Time point of the sample: patch test 1, 2 weeks after DPC sensitization. Treatment: therapeutic diphenylcyclopropenone sensitization with weekly scalp DPC. The chain combines TRBV18 with TRBJ2-1; 11 bases are a match to TRBD1. The sample in question was whole blood, obtained in connection with sensitization to the hapten diphenylcyclopropenone (DPC). The TCR originated in a woman in her 30s with alopecia areata. Some clones in this sample may be carry-over from other donors' samples. CDR3 DNA: TGTGCCAGCTCAAAAGGACAGGGGGCTTGGGATGAGCAGTTCTTC. This translates into CASSKGQGAWDEQFF.